This T cell receptor beta chain was identified in a study of T cell repertoires in cytomegalovirus infection. This clonotype was seen only a few times. Its antigen is as yet unknown. There are 18 residues in the CDR3. Unmatched junction bases numbered 11, after V lost 2 bases and J lost 2 bases. Germline V gene sequence: CDR1 ENHRY, CDR2 SYGVKD. TCRdb fed the reads into MiXCR, producing one record per CDR3 protein. The sample contains roughly 120,000 distinct CDR3 sequences, 9.5% to 13% of which appear only once. Overall study findings and caveats: Across the ex vivo response, the dominant clonotypes were HLA-C-restricted CMV-specific TCR beta clonotypes.

The sequencing sample was made of PBMCs, sequenced either directly or after in vitro stimulation (not recorded which). The chain employs TRBV10-3 and TRBJ2-3, with 9 bases matching TRBD2. The TCR originated in a human donor in good health (CMV status not recorded). Some clones in this sample may be carry-over from other donors' samples. CDR3 region: CAISESGTSGSLTDTQYF. CDR3 sequence (DNA): TGTGCCATCAGTGAGAGTGGAACTAGCGGGTCTCTCACAGATACGCAGTATTTT.